Listed here is a single T cell receptor (beta chain). Its antigen is still unknown. The sample contains more than one DNA sequence encoding this CDR3. PCR employed 60 Vbeta and 13 Jbeta primers. In the study's own analysis: A later analysis tallied approximately 87 million unique TCR beta chains, approximately 11 million of them shared. Using immunoSEQ multiplex PCR, the repertoire was profiled, and TCRdb retains in-frame clones only, with some absent. From that table come the V and J calls and clone size; the DNA was used to work out D and trimming. The top ten clones hold approximately 2.4% of a sample with about 170,000 clones, around 75% of them seen once. The data stem from a study of cytomegalovirus exposure and HLA in healthy donors. Study-wide background: Membership in the Caucasian-associated ancestry cluster was found for 65% to 85% of 398 genotyped donors. Study findings and constraints: What a later analysis reportedly showed was that an Asian-associated ancestry cluster had fewer N-insertions than the approximately 720-donor mean. As a later analysis showed, several of the most significant clusters appeared to be linked to common viral pathogens.

Sequenced: PBMCs. The receptor was isolated from a male donor in good health and CMV-seronegative.

CDR3 bases: TGCAGCGTTATGGGCCAGGGGGCCTATGGCTACACCTTC. It translates to CSVMGQGAYGYTF. This chain joins TRBV29-1 and TRBJ1-2; 8 nucleotides match TRBD1. This CDR3 region has 13 residues. Germline lookup yields CDR1 SQVTM and CDR2 ANQGSEA. J was trimmed by 4 bases and V by 5 bases; bases with no gene match: 6. Together with reference TRBV29-1 and TRBJ1-2, the CDR3 gives the full variable domain: SAVISQKPSRDICQRGTSLTIQCQVDSQVTMMFWYRQQPGQSLTLIATANQGSEATYESGFVIDKFPISRPNLTFSTLTVSNMSPEDSSIYLCSVMGQGAYGYTFGSGTRLTVV.